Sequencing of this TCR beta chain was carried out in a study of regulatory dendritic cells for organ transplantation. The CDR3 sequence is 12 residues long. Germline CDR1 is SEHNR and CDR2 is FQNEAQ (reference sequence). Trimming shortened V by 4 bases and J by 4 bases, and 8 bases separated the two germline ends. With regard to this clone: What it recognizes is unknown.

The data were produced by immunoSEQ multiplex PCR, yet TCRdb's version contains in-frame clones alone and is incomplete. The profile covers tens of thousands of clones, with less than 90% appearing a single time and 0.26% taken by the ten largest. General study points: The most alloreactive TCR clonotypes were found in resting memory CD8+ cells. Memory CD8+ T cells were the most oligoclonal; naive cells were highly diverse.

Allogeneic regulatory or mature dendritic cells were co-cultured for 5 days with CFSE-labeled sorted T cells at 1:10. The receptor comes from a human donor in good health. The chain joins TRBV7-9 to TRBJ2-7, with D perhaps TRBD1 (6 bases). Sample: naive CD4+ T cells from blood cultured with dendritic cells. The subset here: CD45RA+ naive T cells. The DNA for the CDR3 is TGTGCCAGCAGCTCTCAGGGGTACGAGCAGTACTTC. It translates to CASSSQGYEQYF.